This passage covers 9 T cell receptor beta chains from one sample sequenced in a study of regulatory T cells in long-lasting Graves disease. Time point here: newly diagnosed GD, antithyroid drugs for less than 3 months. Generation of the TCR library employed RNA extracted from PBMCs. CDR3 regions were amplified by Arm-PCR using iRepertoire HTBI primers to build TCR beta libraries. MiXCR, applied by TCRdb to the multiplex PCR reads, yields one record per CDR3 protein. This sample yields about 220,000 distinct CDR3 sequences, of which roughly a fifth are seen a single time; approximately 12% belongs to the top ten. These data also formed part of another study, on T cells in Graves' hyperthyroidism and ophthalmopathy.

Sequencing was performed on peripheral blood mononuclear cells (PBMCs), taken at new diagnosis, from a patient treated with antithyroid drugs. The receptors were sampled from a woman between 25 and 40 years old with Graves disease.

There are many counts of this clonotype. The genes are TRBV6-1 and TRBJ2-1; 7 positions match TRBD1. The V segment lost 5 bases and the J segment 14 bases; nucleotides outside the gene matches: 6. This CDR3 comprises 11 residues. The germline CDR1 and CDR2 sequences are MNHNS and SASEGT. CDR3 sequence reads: CASSRDRIEFF. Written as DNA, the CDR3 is TGTGCCAGCAGTCGGGACAGAATCGAGTTCTTC.

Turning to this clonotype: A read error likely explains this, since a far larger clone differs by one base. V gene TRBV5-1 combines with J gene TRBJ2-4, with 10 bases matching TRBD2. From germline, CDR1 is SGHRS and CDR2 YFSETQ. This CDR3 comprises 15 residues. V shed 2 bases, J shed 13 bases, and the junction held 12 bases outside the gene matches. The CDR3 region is CASSFWVAGGHEQYF. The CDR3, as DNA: TGCGCCAGCAGCTTTTGGGTAGCGGGAGGCCATGAGCAGTACTTC.

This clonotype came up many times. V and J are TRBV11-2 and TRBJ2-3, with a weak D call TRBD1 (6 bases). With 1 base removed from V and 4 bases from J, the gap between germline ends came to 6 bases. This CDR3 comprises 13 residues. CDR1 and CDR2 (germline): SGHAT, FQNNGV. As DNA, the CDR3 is TGTGCCAGCAGCTTAGGACAGGCAGATACGCAGTATTTT. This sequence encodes CASSLGQADTQYF. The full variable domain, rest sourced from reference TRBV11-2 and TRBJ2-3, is EAGVAQSPRYKIIEKRQSVAFWCNPISGHATLYWYQQILGQGPKLLIQFQNNGVVDDSQLPKDRFSAERLKGVDSTLKIQPAKLEDSAVYLCASSLGQADTQYFGPGTRLTVL.

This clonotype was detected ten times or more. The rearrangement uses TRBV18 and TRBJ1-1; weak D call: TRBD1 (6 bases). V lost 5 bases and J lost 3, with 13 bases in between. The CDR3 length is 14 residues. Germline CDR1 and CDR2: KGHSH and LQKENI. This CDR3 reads CASSLQGGDTEAFF. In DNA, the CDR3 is TGTGCCAGCTCATTACAGGGAGGGGACACTGAAGCTTTCTTT.

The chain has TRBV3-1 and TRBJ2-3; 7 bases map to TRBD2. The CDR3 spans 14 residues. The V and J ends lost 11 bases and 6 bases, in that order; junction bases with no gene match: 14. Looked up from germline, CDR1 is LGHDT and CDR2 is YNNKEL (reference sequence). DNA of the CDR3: TGTGCCTGCTGCCCCGGCGGGGGTTGGGATACGCAGTATTTT. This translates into CACCPGGGWDTQYF.

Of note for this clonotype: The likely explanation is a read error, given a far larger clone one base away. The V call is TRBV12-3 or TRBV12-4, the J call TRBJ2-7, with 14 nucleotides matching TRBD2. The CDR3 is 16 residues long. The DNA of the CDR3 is TGTGCCGGCAGCTTAGGACTAGCGGGAGGAAACTACGAGCAGTACTTC. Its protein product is CAGSLGLAGGNYEQYF.

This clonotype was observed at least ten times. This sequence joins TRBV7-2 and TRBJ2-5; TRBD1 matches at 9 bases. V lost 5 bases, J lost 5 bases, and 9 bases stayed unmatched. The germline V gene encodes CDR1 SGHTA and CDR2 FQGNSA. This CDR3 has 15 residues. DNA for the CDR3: TGTGCCAGCAGCATCCGGGACAGGGAACGCGAGACCCAGTACTTC. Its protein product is CASSIRDRERETQYF.

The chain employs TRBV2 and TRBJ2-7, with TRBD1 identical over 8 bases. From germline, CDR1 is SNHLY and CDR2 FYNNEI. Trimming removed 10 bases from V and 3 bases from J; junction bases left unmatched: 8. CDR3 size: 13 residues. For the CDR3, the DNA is TGTGCCATCAAGGACAGGGTAGACTACGAGCAGTACTTC. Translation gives CAIKDRVDYEQYF.

The DNA of the CDR3 is TGTGCCAGCAGTTCAGAACTAGCGGGGCGAGGGCACGAGCAGTACTTC. Translation: CASSSELAGRGHEQYF. This sequence joins TRBV28 and TRBJ2-7, with TRBD2 matching over 10 bases. V was clipped by 4 bases and J by 5 bases; unmatched bases: 11. CDR3 length equals 16 residues. Germline CDR1 reads MDHEN; CDR2 reads SYDVKM. Filled out from reference TRBV28 and TRBJ2-7, the complete variable domain reads DVKVTQSSRYLVKRTGEKVFLECVQDMDHENMFWYRQDPGLGLRLIYFSYDVKMKEKGDIPEGYSVSREKKERFSLILESASTNQTSMYLCASSSELAGRGHEQYFGPGTRLTVT.